The 15 T cell receptor beta chains reported below all come from one sample, sequenced in a study of blood T cell repertoires in COVID-19 (dated by TCRdb to 2019 to 2021). The library was built by means of the immunoSEQ multiplex PCR assay. The source is immuneACCESS, and TCRdb retained only in-frame sequences with V and J called. Part of the clones is not carried over; for the studies checked, unresolved V genes explain less than half of this, and the remainder is unexplained. Recorded for this sample are 150,000 to 200,000 clones; around four fifths of them occurred a single time. The ten largest clones take up 0.95% of the sample. The sequencing input was peripheral blood. These receptor sequences come from a man between 60 and 75 years old with COVID-19, enrolled during active disease.

The chain joins TRBV14 to TRBJ1-1, with D perhaps matching TRBD1 (6 bases). The V end was cut by 5 bases, the J end by 1 base, with 17 bases between. This CDR3 contains 16 residues. Germline V gene data show CDR1 as SGHDN and CDR2 as FVKESK. CDR3 sequence: CASSYSGRGANTEAFF. DNA for the CDR3: TGTGCCAGCAGCTACAGCGGACGGGGGGCGAACACTGAAGCTTTCTTT.

This chain connects TRBV7-3 to TRBJ1-3; perhaps TRBD1 as D (5 bases). Germline lookup yields CDR1 SGHTA and CDR2 FQGTGA. The CDR3 is 14 amino acids. Trimming left V 2 bases short and J 3 bases short, with 8 bases between. CDR3: CASSLDSVGNTIYF. The DNA of the CDR3 is TGTGCCAGCAGCTTAGACAGTGTTGGAAACACCATATATTTT.

The chain carries TRBV27 and TRBJ1-1, with a weak D call TRBD1 (6 bases). Between the trimmed V and J ends, which lost 4 bases and 2 bases, there was a span of 17 bases. The CDR3 length is 16 residues. Germline CDR1 is MNHEY and CDR2 is SMNVEV (reference sequence). The CDR3 nucleotides read TGTGCCAGCAGTTCTGTAGGTGGGGGGGCAAACACTGAAGCTTTCTTT. Protein: CASSSVGGGANTEAFF.

V is TRBV19 and J is TRBJ2-7, with 8 bases lining up with TRBD1. This CDR3 has 13 amino acids. The germline V gene encodes CDR1 LNHDA and CDR2 SQIVND (reference sequence). Trimming cost V 5 bases and J 4 bases; bases outside gene matches: 4. CDR3 nucleotide sequence: TGTGCCAGTAGTCTACAGGGGGTTTACGAGCAGTACTTC. This gives the protein CASSLQGVYEQYF.

The chain carries TRBV28 and TRBJ1-2; maybe TRBD1 (5 bases). The V end was cut by 5 bases, the J end by 0 bases, with 19 bases between. The length of the CDR3 is 17 residues. Germline values: CDR1 MDHEN, CDR2 SYDVKM. CDR3 sequence reads: CASSLSTGTNPNYGYTF. Written as DNA, the CDR3 is TGTGCCAGCAGTCTATCTACTGGGACTAACCCTAACTATGGCTACACCTTC.

V and J are TRBV20-1 and TRBJ1-5; D not resolved. V was trimmed by 3 bases and J by 7 bases, leaving 10 bases between them. This CDR3 has 12 residues. Germline V gene lookup returns CDR1 DFQATT and CDR2 SNEGSKA (reference sequence). CDR3 sequence reads: CSASSEFQPQHF. DNA for the CDR3: TGCAGTGCTAGTTCTGAGTTCCAGCCCCAGCATTTT.

V and J are TRBV6-4 and TRBJ2-2; 8 bases align to TRBD1. The V gene end was trimmed by 8 bases and the J gene end by 3 bases; junction bases not matched to a gene: 2. This CDR3 has 13 amino acids. CDR1 is MRHNA, CDR2 SNTAGT, per germline. This CDR3 reads CASGQGHTGELFF. DNA of the CDR3: TGTGCCAGCGGACAGGGACACACCGGGGAGCTGTTTTTT.

V is TRBV16 and J is TRBJ2-7; D not certain. Trimming stripped 1 base from V and 2 bases from J, with 9 bases between. There are 14 residues in the CDR3. Germline assignment: CDR1 KGHSY and CDR2 FQNENV. The CDR3 nucleotides are TGTGCCAGCAGCCAATGGCCAACGCCCTACGAGCAGTACTTC. Its protein product is CASSQWPTPYEQYF. The variable domain in full, completed from reference TRBV16 and TRBJ2-7, reads GEEVAQTPKHLVRGEGQKAKLYCAPIKGHSYVFWYQQVLKNEFKFLISFQNENVFDETGMPKERFSAKCLPNSPCSLEIQATKLEDSAVYFCASSQWPTPYEQYFGPGTRLTVT.

The V and J genes are TRBV7-9 and TRBJ1-1, with D possibly being TRBD1 (6 bases). The CDR3 runs to 15 residues. The V gene's germline CDR1 is SEHNR and CDR2 FQNEAQ (reference sequence). V was trimmed by 5 bases and J by 1 base, leaving 14 bases between them. CDR3: CASSRGGNRNTEAFF. In nucleotides, the CDR3 is TGTGCCAGCAGCCGAGGGGGTAACAGGAACACTGAAGCTTTCTTT.

This rearrangement joins TRBV6-5 to TRBJ1-1; TRBD1 might be the D (5 bases). The CDR3 is 13 amino acids. Per germline, CDR1 MNHEY and CDR2 SVGAGI. Trimming took 0 bases from V and 11 from J, leaving 13 bases between them. The CDR3 reads CASSYSRRGSAFF. The CDR3 nucleotides are TGTGCCAGCAGTTACTCGAGAAGGGGCTCGGCTTTCTTT.

The chain uses TRBV3-1 (or the pseudogene TRBV3-2) and TRBJ2-1, with no clear D. The V gene's germline CDR1 is LGHDT and CDR2 YNNKEL (reference sequence). V dropped 0 bases and J dropped 7 bases, with 10 bases sitting between them. The CDR3 runs 14 residues. The chain's CDR3 is CASSQDFPQNEQFF. The CDR3 DNA follows: TGTGCCAGCAGCCAAGATTTCCCCCAGAATGAGCAGTTCTTC.

The genes are TRBV6-6 and TRBJ1-1; D ambiguous. V dropped 2 bases and J dropped 5 bases, with 9 bases sitting between them. Per the germline V gene, CDR1 is MNHNY and CDR2 is SVGAGI (reference sequence). This CDR3 contains 13 residues. CDR3 bases: TGTGCCAGCAGTTACGTAAGGGAGACTGAAGCTTTCTTT. Its protein product is CASSYVRETEAFF.

The V gene is TRBV19, the J gene TRBJ2-7; TRBD1 agrees at 8 bases. Germline lookup yields CDR1 LNHDA and CDR2 SQIVND (reference sequence). The CDR3 has 15 amino acids. Unmatched junction bases numbered 15, after V lost 4 bases and J lost 10 bases. Here the CDR3 DNA reads TGTGCCAGTAGTACTCACCTCACCGGGACAGGAGTACAGTACTTC. Translating it yields CASSTHLTGTGVQYF.

The gene calls are TRBV21-1 and TRBJ2-2; the table assigns TRBD2, which was not confirmed against the DNA. TRBV21-1 is annotated as a pseudogene. The CDR3 totals 17 residues. The CDR3 DNA reads TGTGCCAGCAGCAAAGTCTGCAGAGGGAAGAACACCGGGGAGCTGTTTTTT. Protein sequence: CASSKVCRGKNTGELFF.

V is TRBV5-1 and J is TRBJ2-1, with TRBD2 identical over 10 bases. The length of the CDR3 is 15 residues. The J segment lost 4 bases and the V segment lost 2 bases, leaving 3 bases of the junction unmatched. Germline V gives CDR1 SGHRS, CDR2 YFSETQ. CDR3 in amino acids: CASSFGLAAYNEQFF. The DNA of the CDR3 is TGCGCCAGCAGCTTCGGACTAGCGGCATACAATGAGCAGTTCTTC.